A selection of T cell receptor beta chains follows, all from one sample in a study of blood T cells in healthy people across ages. TCRdb passed the 5' RACE reads through MiXCR, listing each CDR3 protein once. The sample records hundreds of thousands of distinct CDR3 sequences, roughly 48% being singletons. What was sequenced was blood. The receptors stem from a man older than 75 in good health. The CDR3 runs from the conserved cysteine through the conserved F or W. A D gene is named only where the DNA matches it firmly. The listing skips clone size in some rows; elsewhere it reads once, few, many or a size class.

D	J	V	size	CDR3	DNA
-	TRBJ2-3	TRBV11-3	-	CASSRKSTGADTDTQYF	TGTGCCAGCAGCCGCAAAAGCACAGGAGCTGACACAGATACGCAGTATTTT
-	TRBJ2-7	TRBV20-1	-	CSAKTPTYEQYF	TGCAGTGCTAAGACACCCACCTACGAGCAGTACTTC
-	TRBJ2-2	TRBV6-4	few	CASSGEGTGELFF	TGTGCCAGCAGTGGTGAGGGAACCGGGGAGCTGTTTTTT
TRBD1	TRBJ2-5	TRBV20-1	once	CSAEGTGEETQYF	TGCAGTGCTGAAGGGACAGGGGAAGAGACCCAGTACTTC
-	TRBJ2-3	TRBV4-1	few	CASSQVNQAASYVTDTQYF	TGCGCCAGCAGCCAAGTAAACCAAGCGGCTTCATATGTCACAGATACGCAGTATTTT
TRBD1	TRBJ2-1	TRBV5-8	-	CASTERGLGNEQFF	TGTGCCAGCACTGAAAGGGGGCTGGGAAATGAGCAGTTCTTC
-	TRBJ2-7	TRBV6-6	few	CASSYAGQTYEQYF	TGTGCCAGCAGTTACGCTGGACAAACCTACGAGCAGTACTTC
-	TRBJ1-1	TRBV27	-	CASSYLPTGPLNTEAFF	TGTGCCAGCAGTTACCTTCCCACAGGGCCATTGAACACTGAAGCTTTCTTT
TRBD2	TRBJ2-7	TRBV10-3	-	CAISEGPTGGHEQYF	TGTGCCATCAGTGAGGGCCCCACGGGAGGCCACGAGCAGTACTTC
-	TRBJ2-1	TRBV20-1	few	CSALPLEPYNEQFF	TGCAGTGCTCTCCCCCTAGAACCTTACAATGAGCAGTTCTTC
-	TRBJ2-7	TRBV6-6	-	CASSYSSGVMDEQYF	TGTGCCAGCAGTTACTCGTCCGGAGTGATGGACGAGCAGTACTTC
TRBD2	TRBJ2-1	TRBV7-2	-	CASSLVAGGYYNEQFF	TGTGCCAGCAGCTTAGTCGCGGGGGGATACTACAATGAGCAGTTCTTC
-	TRBJ1-1	TRBV15	-	CATSRGTKEAFF	TGTGCCACCAGCAGAGGTACGAAAGAAGCTTTCTTT
-	TRBJ2-7	TRBV28	-	CASSFLPTGARVYEQYF	TGTGCCAGCAGTTTCTTACCGACCGGGGCCCGGGTCTACGAGCAGTACTTC
TRBD1	TRBJ1-1	TRBV6-6	-	CASSYSRTGNAGAFF	TGTGCCAGCAGTTACTCCAGGACAGGGAACGCTGGAGCTTTCTTT
-	TRBJ2-7	TRBV27	few	CASSVSSDHEQYF	TGTGCCAGCAGTGTATCGTCGGACCACGAGCAGTACTTC
TRBD1	TRBJ1-2	TRBV3-1	-	CASSQDVPGGRYGYTF	TGTGCCAGCAGCCAAGATGTGCCAGGGGGCAGATATGGCTACACCTTC
TRBD2	TRBJ2-6	TRBV7-8	-	CASSLKLAEPSGANVLTF	TGTGCCAGCAGCTTAAAACTAGCGGAGCCCTCTGGGGCCAACGTCCTGACTTTC
-	TRBJ2-7	TRBV5-1	-	CASSSAGTKVPYEQYF	TGCGCCAGCAGCTCCGCCGGGACGAAGGTCCCCTACGAGCAGTACTTC
-	TRBJ2-5	TRBV18	-	CASSKDSQETQYF	TGTGCCAGCTCAAAGGACTCCCAAGAGACCCAGTACTTC
-	TRBJ2-1	TRBV6-6	many	CASSPRDEQFF	TGTGCCAGCAGTCCGCGGGATGAGCAGTTCTTC
-	TRBJ1-4	TRBV25-1	-	CASSEGWDEKLFF	TGTGCCAGCAGTGAAGGGTGGGATGAAAAACTGTTTTTT
-	TRBJ2-7	TRBV25-1	few	CASSPGGTERGYEQYF	TGTGCCAGCAGTCCTGGGGGAACCGAGAGGGGCTACGAGCAGTACTTC
TRBD2	TRBJ2-1	TRBV7-2	few	CASSPSGTRTYNEQFF	TGTGCCAGCAGCCCCAGCGGGACTAGGACCTACAATGAGCAGTTCTTT
-	TRBJ2-7	TRBV5-1	-	CASSLVDVADEQYF	TGCGCCAGCAGCTTGGTCGATGTTGCGGACGAGCAGTACTTC
TRBD2	TRBJ2-7	TRBV7-9	few	CASSLTRERPYEQYF	TGTGCCAGCAGCTTAACGCGGGAGCGACCCTACGAGCAGTACTTC
TRBD1	TRBJ1-1	TRBV4-1	-	CASSQVTRPVRTGHTEAFF	TGCGCCAGCAGCCAAGTCACCAGGCCGGTCAGGACAGGCCACACTGAAGCTTTCTTT
TRBD1	TRBJ2-1	TRBV6-2/TRBV6-3	few	CASSRDRGHHNEQFF	TGTGCCAGCAGCCGCGACAGGGGCCATCACAATGAGCAGTTCTTC
TRBD2	TRBJ2-7	TRBV7-2	many	CASSPLAGGGSYEQYF	TGTGCCAGCAGCCCCCTAGCGGGAGGAGGGTCCTACGAGCAGTACTTC
-	TRBJ2-3	TRBV7-2	-	CASSLAPGADTQYF	TGTGCCAGCAGCTTAGCCCCAGGGGCAGATACGCAGTATTTT
-	TRBJ1-2	TRBV5-1	-	CASSLEDANYGYTF	TGCGCCAGCAGCTTGGAGGATGCTAACTATGGCTACACCTTC
-	TRBJ1-1	TRBV29-1	-	CSVGAGNTEAFF	TGCAGCGTTGGGGCAGGGAACACTGAAGCTTTCTTT
-	TRBJ1-2	TRBV7-2	-	CASSLGTGLDYGYTF	TGTGCCAGCAGCTTAGGTACGGGGCTTGACTATGGCTACACCTTC
-	TRBJ2-1	TRBV11-1	few	CASSSGLDYNEQFF	TGTGCCAGCAGCTCCGGACTGGATTACAATGAGCAGTTCTTC
TRBD2	TRBJ2-3	TRBV28	once	CASIDGGREADTQYF	TGTGCCAGCATCGATGGCGGGAGGGAGGCAGATACGCAGTATTTT
-	TRBJ2-1	TRBV28	-	CASSLMGSRDNEQFF	TGTGCCAGCAGTTTAATGGGGAGTCGGGACAATGAGCAGTTCTTC
TRBD1	TRBJ2-7	TRBV7-2	many	CASSLQGGPSYEQYF	TGTGCCAGCAGCTTACAAGGGGGCCCCTCCTACGAGCAGTACTTC
-	TRBJ2-7	TRBV7-2	-	CASSSQGLHEQYF	TGTGCCAGCAGCTCTCAAGGACTGCACGAGCAGTACTTC
TRBD1	TRBJ1-2	TRBV27	-	CASSERQGPLYGYTF	TGTGCCAGCAGTGAAAGACAGGGCCCACTATATGGCTACACCTTC
-	TRBJ2-7	TRBV21-1	-	CASWACEQYF	TGTGCCAGTTGGGCCTGCGAGCAGTACTTC
TRBD2	TRBJ2-7	TRBV4-2	-	CASSQGTGGLSYEQYF	TGTGCCAGCAGCCAAGGCACGGGGGGTTTGTCCTACGAGCAGTACTTC
-	TRBJ1-5	TRBV7-2	-	CASSLNPGLGQPQHF	TGTGCCAGCAGCCTAAACCCAGGGTTGGGTCAGCCCCAGCATTTT
TRBD2	TRBJ2-7	TRBV6-1	once	CASSAKPGLAPLGYEQYF	TGTGCCAGCAGTGCAAAACCGGGACTAGCCCCTTTAGGATACGAGCAGTACTTC
-	TRBJ2-5	TRBV27	-	CASSWGGPGETQYF	TGTGCCAGCAGTTGGGGGGGGCCGGGAGAGACCCAGTACTTC
-	TRBJ2-5	TRBV7-3	-	CASSFYPQETQYF	TGTGCCAGCAGCTTCTACCCTCAAGAGACCCAGTACTTC
TRBD1	TRBJ1-2	TRBV28	-	CASSLGTGFTNYGYTF	TGTGCCAGCAGTTTGGGGACAGGGTTTACTAACTATGGCTACACCTTC
-	TRBJ1-2	TRBV29-1	-	CSVRTDLDGYTF	TGCAGCGTCCGGACGGACCTAGATGGCTACACCTTC
-	TRBJ2-5	TRBV24-1	few	CATSDFGGKETQYF	TGTGCCACCAGTGATTTCGGAGGGAAAGAGACCCAGTACTTC
TRBD2	TRBJ2-1	TRBV20-1	-	CSARTSGSLNEQFF	TGCAGTGCGAGGACTAGCGGGAGCTTGAATGAGCAGTTCTTC
-	TRBJ2-7	TRBV7-9	-	CASSDPSRHEQYF	TGTGCCAGCAGCGACCCGTCAAGGCACGAGCAGTACTTC
-	TRBJ1-4	TRBV18	few	CASSPYGITLEKLFF	TGTGCCAGCTCACCGTACGGGATCACATTAGAAAAACTGTTTTTT
-	TRBJ2-5	TRBV3-1	-	CASSRGKRVIETQYF	TGTGCCAGCAGCCGGGGGAAGCGGGTGATAGAGACCCAGTACTTC
TRBD1	TRBJ1-2	TRBV20-1	-	CSAPLGQIYGYTF	TGCAGTGCCCCTTTGGGACAGATATATGGCTACACCTTC
-	TRBJ1-2	TRBV11-2	-	CASSHLAAGGNGYTF	TGTGCCAGCAGCCACCTCGCGGCAGGCGGCAATGGCTACACCTTC